The rows below give T cell receptor beta chains drawn from one sample of a study of Ad26.COV2.S vaccination and SARS-CoV-2 variants. The repertoire was sequenced with immunoSEQ multiplex PCR; TCRdb's copy has only in-frame clones and lacks some. The sample lists about 350,000 clones, 70% to 90% occurring once. The sequencing here drew on peripheral blood, taken in a trial of Ad26.COV2.S vaccine versus placebo. Every receptor here comes from a person between 18 and 65 years old who received the Ad26.COV2.S COVID-19 vaccine or a placebo. The CDR3 runs from the conserved cysteine through the conserved F or W. The order of the fields is D gene, clone size, V gene, J gene, CDR3 protein, CDR3 DNA. A D gene is named only where the DNA matches it firmly. Expanded clones get a size class; other rows say once, few or many, or leave the size out.

D: TRBD2; size: -; V: TRBV28; J: TRBJ2-2; CDR3: CASSSGAAGARNTGELFF; DNA: TGTGCCAGCAGTTCCGGGGCAGCGGGGGCCAGGAACACCGGGGAGCTGTTTTTT
D: -; size: once; V: TRBV20-1; J: TRBJ1-2; CDR3: CSAPQGYGYTF; DNA: TGCAGTGCTCCGCAGGGATATGGCTACACCTTC
D: TRBD2; size: -; V: TRBV7-2; J: TRBJ2-1; CDR3: CASRPGTSGSRGSYNEQFF; DNA: TGTGCCAGCAGACCCGGGACTAGCGGGAGTAGGGGCTCCTACAATGAGCAGTTCTTC
D: -; size: -; V: TRBV28; J: TRBJ1-6; CDR3: CASSLPSGRGESPLHF; DNA: TGTGCCAGCAGTCTCCCGTCGGGCAGGGGCGAATCACCCCTCCACTTT
D: -; size: -; V: TRBV2; J: TRBJ2-1; CDR3: CASFYYNEQFF; DNA: TGTGCCAGCTTCTACTACAATGAGCAGTTCTTC
D: TRBD1; size: -; V: TRBV5-1; J: TRBJ2-2; CDR3: CASSWAGQAANTGELFF; DNA: TGCGCCAGCAGCTGGGCGGGACAGGCCGCGAACACCGGGGAGCTGTTTTTT
D: -; size: -; V: TRBV7-2; J: TRBJ2-6; CDR3: CASSDRGSGANVLTF; DNA: TGTGCCAGCAGCGATAGGGGCTCTGGGGCCAACGTCCTGACTTTC
D: TRBD2; size: -; V: TRBV10-3; J: TRBJ2-3; CDR3: CAIRGTSGGLPDTQYF; DNA: TGTGCCATCAGGGGGACTAGCGGGGGCCTGCCGGATACGCAGTATTTT
D: TRBD1; size: -; V: TRBV24-1; J: TRBJ2-2; CDR3: CATSVRQGEKTGELFF; DNA: TGTGCCACCAGTGTACGACAGGGGGAGAAAACCGGGGAGCTGTTTTTT
D: -; size: -; V: TRBV4-3; J: TRBJ1-6; CDR3: CASSQDLRGGNSPLHF; DNA: TGCGCCAGCAGCCAAGATTTAAGAGGAGGTAATTCACCCCTCCACTTT
D: -; size: -; V: TRBV5-6; J: TRBJ1-1; CDR3: CASSLLLRHTEAFF; DNA: TGTGCCAGCTCCTTACTTCTCAGGCACACTGAAGCTTTCTTT
D: -; size: -; V: TRBV7-8; J: TRBJ2-2; CDR3: CASSLVGRGAGELFF; DNA: TGTGCCAGCAGCTTAGTTGGCAGGGGAGCCGGGGAGCTGTTTTTT
D: TRBD1; size: -; V: TRBV6-1; J: TRBJ1-2; CDR3: CASSEALGQAPRYGYTF; DNA: TGTGCCAGCAGTGAAGCGTTGGGACAGGCCCCTCGCTATGGCTACACCTTC
D: -; size: few; V: TRBV2; J: TRBJ1-5; CDR3: CASRYSNQPQHF; DNA: TGTGCCAGCAGGTATAGCAATCAGCCCCAGCATTTT
D: -; size: -; V: TRBV24-1; J: TRBJ2-1; CDR3: CATSDSDPKYSNEQFF; DNA: TGTGCCACCAGTGATTCCGACCCTAAATATTCCAATGAGCAGTTCTTC
D: -; size: -; V: TRBV5-4; J: TRBJ2-1; CDR3: CASSLFGAQQFF; DNA: TGTGCCAGCAGCTTATTCGGGGCGCAGCAGTTCTTC
D: TRBD1; size: -; V: TRBV3-1/TRBV3-2; J: TRBJ2-3; CDR3: CASSHRTGPSSTDTQYF; DNA: TGTGCCAGCAGCCACAGGACAGGGCCGTCTAGCACAGATACGCAGTATTTT
D: -; size: -; V: TRBV21-1; J: TRBJ2-1; CDR3: CASSKEAAPTSNEQFF; DNA: TGTGCCAGCAGCAAAGAGGCGGCCCCAACGAGCAATGAGCAGTTCTTC
D: TRBD2; size: few; V: TRBV5-4; J: TRBJ2-7; CDR3: CASSLDLAGGGEQYF; DNA: TGTGCCAGCAGCCTCGACTTAGCGGGAGGGGGCGAGCAGTACTTC
D: TRBD1; size: -; V: TRBV5-1; J: TRBJ2-5; CDR3: CASSAYRGRETQYF; DNA: TGCGCCAGCAGCGCCTACAGGGGAAGGGAGACCCAGTACTTC
D: -; size: -; V: TRBV5-8; J: TRBJ2-3; CDR3: CASSASVRRGVTQYF; DNA: TGTGCCAGCAGCGCCAGTGTTCGCCGTGGGGTTACGCAGTATTTT
D: -; size: -; V: TRBV30; J: TRBJ1-6; CDR3: CAWTLPGAPLHF; DNA: TGTGCCTGGACTCTCCCGGGGGCACCCCTCCACTTT
D: -; size: -; V: TRBV24-1; J: TRBJ1-1; CDR3: CATRGVLTEAFF; DNA: TGTGCCACACGGGGGGTCCTAACTGAAGCTTTCTTT
D: -; size: -; V: TRBV27; J: TRBJ2-7; CDR3: CASSSSGKYEQYF; DNA: TGTGCCAGCAGTAGCTCGGGGAAATACGAGCAGTACTTC
D: TRBD2; size: -; V: TRBV5-4; J: TRBJ2-1; CDR3: CASSLGAGGYNEQFF; DNA: TGTGCCAGCAGCTTGGGAGCGGGGGGTTACAATGAGCAGTTCTTC
D: -; size: once; V: TRBV19; J: TRBJ1-5; CDR3: CASSRDRNPNQPQHF; DNA: TGTGCCAGTAGTAGAGACAGAAATCCCAATCAGCCCCAGCATTTT
D: -; size: -; V: TRBV9; J: TRBJ1-1; CDR3: CASSVGLGERNTEAFF; DNA: TGTGCCAGCAGCGTAGGGCTGGGTGAGAGGAACACTGAAGCTTTCTTT
D: TRBD2; size: once; V: TRBV28; J: TRBJ2-5; CDR3: CASSTTSGVGTQYF; DNA: TGTGCCAGCAGCACGACTAGCGGGGTAGGAACCCAGTACTTC
D: -; size: -; V: TRBV21-1; J: TRBJ2-1; CDR3: CASSIPIAGIAYNEQFF; DNA: TGTGCCAGCAGCATACCAATAGCGGGTATAGCCTACAATGAGCAGTTCTTC
D: -; size: -; V: TRBV5-1; J: TRBJ1-2; CDR3: CASSRENYGYTF; DNA: TGCGCCAGCAGCCGGGAAAACTATGGCTACACCTTC